This is a list of T cell receptor beta chains from one sample in a study of T cells in Graves' hyperthyroidism and ophthalmopathy. TCRdb called the multiplex PCR reads again in MiXCR, with one record for every CDR3 protein. The sample shows 250,000 to 400,000 distinct CDR3 sequences, about an eighth of them seen only once. The sequenced material came from blood. Receptors were obtained from a middle-aged woman with Graves' ophthalmopathy. CDR3s include the opening cysteine and the closing phenylalanine or tryptophan. D genes are given only for firm matches. Rows may omit the clone size; those that give it use once, few, many or a size class.

V	J	size	D	DNA	CDR3
TRBV19	TRBJ2-1	.	TRBD2	TGTGCCAGTAGTGCTGGGACTAGCGGAGCCCCCCATGAGCAGTTCTTC	CASSAGTSGAPHEQFF
TRBV19	TRBJ1-5	few	.	TGTGCCAGTAGTATAGACAGGGGTTACAATCAGCCCCAGCATTTT	CASSIDRGYNQPQHF
TRBV14	TRBJ1-1	many	.	TGTGCCAGCAGCCATCAGATGAACACTGAAGCTTTCTTT	CASSHQMNTEAFF
TRBV29-1	TRBJ2-2	.	.	TGCAGCGTTGGGGGCGACAGGAGCCCCATTTTT	CSVGGDRSPIF
TRBV7-2	TRBJ2-1	many	TRBD2	TGTGCCAGCAGCACCCAACCCGGGAGAACGGGGGGGCGCTTTGAGCAGTTCTTC	CASSTQPGRTGGRFEQFF
TRBV6-5	TRBJ2-3	many	.	TGTGCCAGCAGTTACAGTAGCTTTACAGATACGCAGTATTTT	CASSYSSFTDTQYF
TRBV30	TRBJ2-3	.	.	TGTGCCTGGTCCCACGGGGAAGGGCGAGATACGCAGTATTTT	CAWSHGEGRDTQYF
TRBV2	TRBJ1-1	once	.	TGTGCCAGCAGCTTCAGGGGATCGCAACAAAAGAACACTGAAGCTTTCTTT	CASSFRGSQQKNTEAFF
TRBV6-1	TRBJ1-2	many	TRBD1	TGTGCCAGCAGTGCCCTCTCCGGGACAGGGGTAGGTGGCTACACCTTC	CASSALSGTGVGGYTF
TRBV2	TRBJ2-3	.	TRBD2	TGTGCCAGCAGTTCTAGCGGGAGGAGAGCAGATACGCAGTATTTT	CASSSSGRRADTQYF
TRBV7-9	TRBJ1-5	many	.	TGTGCCAGCAGCTTAGGAAATAGCAATCAGCCCCAGCATTTT	CASSLGNSNQPQHF
TRBV4-1	TRBJ1-2	.	.	TGCGCCAGCAGCCAAGAGTGGAGCTACGGCGGGGGCTACACCTTC	CASSQEWSYGGGYTF
TRBV29-1	TRBJ2-7	many	.	TGCAGCGCAAAGGGGGGACCCTCCTACGAGCAGTACTTC	CSAKGGPSYEQYF
TRBV5-5	TRBJ2-2	.	TRBD2	TGTGCCAGCAGCTTGAGGGGCGGGGGGCCCATTGGGACCGGGGAGCTGTTTTTT	CASSLRGGGPIGTGELFF
TRBV19	TRBJ2-7	.	.	TGTGCCAGTAGCCCCAGGGGCTACAGCTCCTACGAGCAGTACTTC	CASSPRGYSSYEQYF
TRBV5-8	TRBJ2-4	.	.	TGTGCCAGCCCCCCCCGCCCTAGAGCCAAAAACATTCAGTACTTC	CASPPRPRAKNIQYF
TRBV3-1	TRBJ1-3	.	TRBD1	TGTGCCAGCAGCCAAGATCGAGGGGGCAGTGGAAACACCATATATTTT	CASSQDRGGSGNTIYF
TRBV4-1	TRBJ1-5	few	TRBD1	TGCGCCAGCAGCCCCTACAGGGGAAATCAGCCCCAGCATTTT	CASSPYRGNQPQHF
TRBV13	TRBJ2-7	many	TRBD1	TGTGCCAGCAGCTTAGGCGGCAGGGGGCGATTCGAGCAGTACTTC	CASSLGGRGRFEQYF
TRBV2	TRBJ2-1	.	TRBD2	TGTGCCAGCAGTGAAGGGCCGGCTAGCGGAGACAATGAGCAGTTCTTC	CASSEGPASGDNEQFF
TRBV6-1	TRBJ2-7	many	.	TGTGCCACCATCCCAGCGGAGGGGGTGGGGGAGCAGTACTTC	CATIPAEGVGEQYF
TRBV29-1	TRBJ2-2	many	TRBD2	TGCAGCGGGCTAGCGGGAGGGTACACCGGGGAGCTGTTTTTT	CSGLAGGYTGELFF
TRBV20-1	TRBJ1-2	few	.	TGCAGTGCTAAAAGGCCGGTTGATGTGGACGGCTACACCTTC	CSAKRPVDVDGYTF
TRBV2	TRBJ2-3	many	.	TGTGCCAGCAAGCCTTGGGGGCAAGCGCAGTATTTT	CASKPWGQAQYF
TRBV6-7	TRBJ2-7	many	.	TGTGCCAGCAGTTACCCTGAGAGGACCTACGAGCAGTACTTC	CASSYPERTYEQYF
TRBV12-3/TRBV12-4	TRBJ2-3	many	.	TGTGCCAGCAGTTTTGCGGGCTATACAGATACGCAGTATTTT	CASSFAGYTDTQYF
TRBV5-1	TRBJ1-3	few	.	TGCGCCAGCAGCTGGGCGGACAGTCGCTCTGGAAACACCATATATTTT	CASSWADSRSGNTIYF
TRBV12-5	TRBJ2-1	many	.	TGTGCTAGTCCTTTCGGCCGTTTCAATGAGCAGTTCTTC	CASPFGRFNEQFF
TRBV10-3	TRBJ1-2	.	.	TGTGCCATCAGTGAGCTGGCTCCCGACGGCGGCTACACCTTC	CAISELAPDGGYTF
TRBV5-6	TRBJ2-1	few	.	TGTGCCAGCAGCCCGGGGCCACCGGAGGACAGCTACAATGAGCAGTTCTTC	CASSPGPPEDSYNEQFF
TRBV29-1	TRBJ2-7	many	.	TGCAGCGTTGTCGCTAGGTCGTCCTACGAGCAGTACTTC	CSVVARSSYEQYF
TRBV19	TRBJ1-1	many	TRBD1	TGTGCCAGCTACGACAGGGGTTCGTATAACACTGAAGCTTTCTTT	CASYDRGSYNTEAFF
TRBV12-3/TRBV12-4	TRBJ2-1	many	TRBD2	TGTGCCAGCAGCCCAAGACTAGCGGGGGGGCCCTACAATGAGCAGTTCTTC	CASSPRLAGGPYNEQFF
TRBV6-1	TRBJ2-1	many	.	TGTGCCAGCAGTTACGGTTGGGGATCCAATGAGCAGTTCTTC	CASSYGWGSNEQFF
TRBV2	TRBJ2-2	many	.	TGTGCCAGCAGTGTCGGAGGGGCCGGGGAGCTGTTTTTT	CASSVGGAGELFF
TRBV10-3	TRBJ2-5	few	.	TGTGCCATCAGTGAGCCCGGAGAGACCCAGTACTTC	CAISEPGETQYF